What follows describes a single TCR beta chain. The antigen is unknown. This entry is derived from a study of shared clonotypes between healthy human individuals. Study-wide results and caveats: Genetic and exposure-history diversity was limited by the few donors.

The germline V gene has CDR1 SGHAT and CDR2 FQNNGV. The CDR3 is made up of 17 amino acids. After removal of 0 bases from V and 3 bases from J, the junction contained 8 bases not matched to a gene. Each replicate PCR on the sorted subsets used 200 to 250 ng DNA (approximately 33,000 T cell genomes). Produced via immunoSEQ multiplex PCR; TCRdb's table is partial and in-frame only. The sample contains 950,000 to 1,100,000 clones, around 78% of which appear only once. Sequencing was performed on memory CD4+ T cells from PBMCs. Subset defined: CD45RA-negative fraction. The clonotype was recovered from a man younger than 30 in good health. Some clones in this sample may be carry-over from other donors' samples. The chain couples TRBV11-2 to TRBJ2-3; 8 bases are a match to TRBD1. In nucleotides, the CDR3 is TGTGCCAGCAGCTTAGACCTCGGGACAGGTTATACAGATACGCAGTATTTT. It yields the protein CASSLDLGTGYTDTQYF.